A single sample is the source of the 8 T cell receptor beta chains below, sequenced in a study of glioma-infiltrating T cells after dendritic cell vaccination. Profiled with immunoSEQ multiplex PCR; TCRdb holds only in-frame clones, not every one. Of under 100,000 clones in the sample, about 87% were seen once. The sample consisted of blood, taken before dendritic cell vaccination. The receptors shown here come from a human donor with glioblastoma.

This chain uses TRBV2 with TRBJ2-3; TRBD1 matches at 8 bases. The germline V gene has CDR1 SNHLY and CDR2 FYNNEI. CDR3 length: 14 residues. Germline trimming cut 4 bases from V and 4 bases from J; bases unmatched to any gene: 4. This chain's CDR3 is CASSVQGAADTQYF. CDR3 bases: TGTGCCAGCAGTGTTCAGGGGGCCGCAGATACGCAGTATTTT.

The chain uses TRBV5-6 and TRBJ1-1, with 8 nucleotides matching TRBD1. The CDR3 length is 14 residues. Unmatched junction bases numbered 7, after V lost 5 bases and J lost 4 bases. Germline CDR1 and CDR2: SGHDT and YYEEEE. The CDR3 reads CASRGAGGSTEAFF. CDR3 bases: TGTGCCAGCAGAGGAGCAGGGGGCAGCACTGAAGCTTTCTTT.

This clone was counted only a few times. DNA of the CDR3: TGTGCCAGCTCTCTCGCGGCTACATCTAATTCACCCCTCCACTTT. Translation gives CASSLAATSNSPLHF. The V gene is TRBV18, the J gene TRBJ1-6; D gene uncertain. Trimming stripped 6 bases from V and 6 bases from J, with 15 bases between. CDR1 and CDR2 from the germline V gene are KGHSH and LQKENI. CDR3 length: 15 residues.

The rearrangement links TRBV18 to TRBJ2-2; TRBD1 might be the D (5 bases). The CDR3 runs to 16 residues. Germline-derived CDR1 and CDR2 are KGHSH and LQKENI. Between the trimmed V and J ends, which lost 2 bases and 4 bases, there was a span of 14 bases. Here the CDR3 reads CASSPVRQKITGELFF. The CDR3 bases are TGTGCCAGCTCACCAGTCCGACAGAAAATCACCGGGGAGCTGTTTTTT.

This rearrangement joins TRBV6-1 to TRBJ1-2, with unresolved D. The CDR3 contains 15 residues. Germline CDR1 MNHNS, CDR2 SASEGT. With 5 bases removed from V and 0 bases from J, the gap between germline ends came to 13 bases. In DNA form, the CDR3 reads TGTGCCAGCAGTACCGGGTCTTGGTCTAACTATGGCTACACCTTC. This gives the protein CASSTGSWSNYGYTF.

This clone was counted once. The genes are TRBV18 and TRBJ1-2, with D perhaps TRBD1 (5 bases). The germline V and J ends were trimmed by 3 bases and 6 bases, with 11 bases remaining between them. The CDR3 consists of 13 residues. Germline lookup yields CDR1 KGHSH and CDR2 LQKENI. Here the CDR3 DNA reads TGTGCCAGCTCACCGGGGGAGGGTGATGGCTACACCTTC. It yields the protein CASSPGEGDGYTF.

This clone was seen a handful of times. The chain joins TRBV5-6 to TRBJ1-1, with D hard to call. This CDR3 has 13 amino acids. The germline V gene encodes CDR1 SGHDT and CDR2 YYEEEE. V lost 0 bases and J lost 9, with 12 bases in between. This chain's CDR3 is CASSLGAGGKAFF. The DNA of the CDR3 is TGTGCCAGCAGCTTGGGGGCAGGAGGGAAAGCTTTCTTT. Together with reference TRBV5-6 and TRBJ1-1, the CDR3 gives the full variable domain: DAGVTQSPTHLIKTRGQQVTLRCSPKSGHDTVSWYQQALGQGPQFIFQYYEEEERQRGNFPDRFSGHQFPNYSSELNVNALLLGDSALYLCASSLGAGGKAFFGQGTRLTVV.

DNA for the CDR3: TGTGCCAGCAGACAGGAAACGAATTCACCCCTCCACTTT. Protein product: CASRQETNSPLHF. The chain combines TRBV2 with TRBJ1-6; D might be TRBD1 (5 bases). The germline V and J ends were trimmed by 6 bases and 7 bases, with 10 bases remaining between them. Germline assignment: CDR1 SNHLY and CDR2 FYNNEI. The CDR3 sequence is 13 residues long. Full variable domain (remainder filled in from reference TRBV2 and TRBJ1-6): EPEVTQTPSHQVTQMGQEVILRCVPISNHLYFYWYRQILGQKVEFLVSFYNNEISEKSEIFDDQFSVERPDGSNFTLKIRSTKLEDSAMYFCASRQETNSPLHFGNGTRLTVT.